A single sample gave rise to the 21 T cell receptor beta chains below, sequenced in a study of T cell repertoires in aging, cancer and after chemotherapy. Multiplex touch-down PCR with TRB-A/B primers amplified rearranged V-D-J TRB sequences. TCRdb reprocessed the multiplex PCR reads via MiXCR and lists one record per CDR3 protein. The sample contains several thousand distinct CDR3 sequences, more than 25% of which appear only once. The template was genomic DNA from peripheral blood, not RNA. Sequencing used blood. These receptors originate from a human donor in good health.

The chain combines TRBV20-1 with TRBJ2-3, with D unresolved. Per germline, CDR1 DFQATT and CDR2 SNEGSKA (reference sequence). V lost 6 bases and J lost 9, with 13 bases in between. This CDR3 comprises 11 residues. This CDR3 is CSAAMTGTQYF. The CDR3 DNA is TGCAGTGCCGCTATGACTGGGACGCAGTATTTT.

Judged by abundance, this clonotype is medium-sized (0.01 to 0.1%). The chain uses TRBV13 and TRBJ2-7; tentatively, D is TRBD1 (6 bases). V was clipped by 0 bases and J by 4 bases, with 10 bases between them. Germline V gene data show CDR1 as PRHDT and CDR2 as FYEKMQ (reference sequence). CDR3 length: 14 residues. The CDR3 nucleotides are TGTGCCAGCAGCTTAGGGGGACAAGGATACGAGCAGTACTTC. This codes for CASSLGGQGYEQYF.

This clonotype was detected only a few times. J is TRBJ1-1 and V is TRBV19; 7 nucleotides match TRBD1. The CDR3 contains 15 residues. The junction had 12 bases not matched to a gene; V was cut back by 9 bases and J by 2 bases. In germline, CDR1 is LNHDA, CDR2 SQIVND (reference sequence). The CDR3 sequence: CASLLQGRVNTEAFF. CDR3 sequence (DNA): TGTGCCAGCCTACTACAGGGGAGGGTAAACACTGAAGCTTTCTTT.

This sequence joins TRBV6-5 and TRBJ1-3; D gene ambiguous. There are 14 residues in the CDR3. V dropped 9 bases and J dropped 0 bases, with 12 bases sitting between them. Germline assignment: CDR1 MNHEY and CDR2 SVGAGI. Here the CDR3 DNA reads TGTGCCAGTAAGACTTTGAGCTCTGGAAACACCATATATTTT. Translating gives CASKTLSSGNTIYF.

The V call is TRBV7-2, the J call TRBJ2-7; D is ambiguous. There are 13 residues in the CDR3. Germline lookup yields CDR1 SGHTA and CDR2 FQGNSA. The V gene lost 1 base and the J gene lost 6 bases, with 10 bases spanning the gap. For the CDR3, the DNA is TGTGCCAGCAGCTTAGACAGAACGGCCGAGCAGTACTTC. It is translated as CASSLDRTAEQYF.

Details on this clonotype: A much more abundant neighbour one base away suggests this may be a read error. The chain joins TRBV19 to TRBJ2-4, with D possibly TRBD2 on 6 matching bases. Germline V CDR1 and CDR2: LNHDA, SQIVND (reference sequence). The CDR3 is made up of 13 amino acids. As DNA, the CDR3 is TGTGCCAGTACCGCCCCCGGGACTCGGATTCCGTACTTC. This gives the protein CASTAPGTRIPYF.

This clonotype is a singleton in its sample. J is TRBJ2-3 and V is TRBV20-1; 7 bases agree with TRBD1. V dropped 1 base and J dropped 2; count of bases not matched to a gene: 6. From germline, CDR1 is DFQATT and CDR2 SNEGSKA (reference sequence). The CDR3 has 15 residues. CDR3 in amino acids: CSARVGTALTDTQYF. CDR3 sequence (DNA): TGCAGTGCTAGAGTAGGGACAGCTCTCACAGATACGCAGTATTTT.

The chain is built from TRBV19 and TRBJ1-2, with 8 bases aligning to TRBD1. This CDR3 is built from 16 residues. Per germline, CDR1 LNHDA and CDR2 SQIVND (reference sequence). With V trimmed by 4 bases and J by 5 bases, 12 bases remained unmatched. The DNA for the CDR3 is TGTGCCAGTAGTAGTGCCGGGACAGGACCCGATTATGGCTACACCTTC. Translating it yields CASSSAGTGPDYGYTF.

Relative to its sample, this clonotype is medium-sized. V is TRBV27 and J is TRBJ1-4, with D unclear. The CDR3 sequence is 13 residues long. The V end lost 4 bases, the J end lost 7 bases, and 10 bases lay between the germline ends. The germline V gene encodes CDR1 MNHEY and CDR2 SMNVEV (reference sequence). The CDR3 loop is CASSYREREKLFF. Written as DNA, the CDR3 is TGTGCCAGCAGTTACCGTGAACGTGAAAAACTGTTTTTT.

A note on this clonotype: Compared with germline, one end of the junction differs, possibly owing to a read error. The chain uses TRBV18 and TRBJ2-3; TRBD1 might be the D (6 bases). The CDR3 has 14 amino acids. The germline CDR1 and CDR2 sequences are KGHSH and LQKENI. For the CDR3, the DNA is TGTGTCAGCTCATTGGGGGCGAGAACAGATACGCAGTATTTT. Translation gives CVSSLGARTDTQYF.

The CDR3 DNA reads as TGTGCCAGCAGTCTCGGGACCGCCAGGGTGGACGAGACCCAGTACTTC. Translated: CASSLGTARVDETQYF. The genes are TRBV12-3 or TRBV12-4 and TRBJ2-5, with D possibly called TRBD1 or TRBD2 (5 bases each). V gave up 5 bases and J gave up 5 bases, with 21 bases separating them. The CDR3 has 16 residues.

The table lists this clonotype with a few counts. CDR3 region: CASSRKMNTEAFF. The CDR3 coding sequence is TGTGCCAGCAGCCGTAAGATGAACACTGAAGCTTTCTTT. J is TRBJ1-1 and V is TRBV12-3 or TRBV12-4; no reliable D call. The CDR3 consists of 13 residues. V was shortened by 6 bases and J by 0 bases, with 8 bases between the two germline ends.

This clonotype was observed a few times. The chain carries TRBV6-1 and TRBJ2-3; the D is unclear. CDR3 length: 11 amino acids. V was clipped by 9 bases and J by 3 bases, with 7 bases between them. Germline values: CDR1 MNHNS, CDR2 SASEGT. CDR3 DNA sequence: TGTGCCAGTTCTCGGACAGATACGCAGTATTTT. Amino acid sequence: CASSRTDTQYF.

This chain uses TRBV6-1 with TRBJ1-2, with 7 bases aligning to TRBD1. The CDR3 is made up of 13 amino acids. V was clipped by 6 bases and J by 5 bases; unmatched bases: 6. The germline V gene has CDR1 MNHNS and CDR2 SASEGT. This CDR3 is CASRETGRYGYTF. The CDR3 DNA sequence: TGTGCCAGCAGAGAGACAGGGAGATATGGCTACACCTTC.

Concerning this clonotype itself: It may be a read error: a sequence one base away is much more abundant. The chain's CDR3 is CASRPDMGCETQYF. CDR3 sequence (DNA): TGTGCCAGCAGACCCGACATGGGGTGTGAGACCCAGTACTTC. This chain links TRBV6-5 with TRBJ2-5, with D hard to call. The CDR3 extends over 14 amino acids. Germline CDR1 is MNHEY and CDR2 is SVGAGI. The ends were cut back, 6 bases at V and 5 bases at J, with 16 bases in the middle.

V usage is TRBV27 and J usage is TRBJ2-2, with D possibly matching TRBD1 (5 bases). This CDR3 has 17 amino acids. Germline V gene data show CDR1 as MNHEY and CDR2 as SMNVEV (reference sequence). Trimming shortened V by 8 bases and J by 6 bases, and 25 bases separated the two germline ends. The CDR3, as DNA: TGTGCCAGCTTCCCCTTGGGGCAGGGCCCCGGAGCCGGGGAGCTGTTTTTT. It is translated as CASFPLGQGPGAGELFF.

This clonotype was observed a few times. The genes are TRBV30 and TRBJ1-6; no clear D. V lost 1 base, J lost 9 bases, and 10 bases lay in between. The germline gives CDR1 GTSNPN, CDR2 SVGIG (reference sequence). There are 13 residues in the CDR3. CDR3 bases: TGTGCCTGGAGTGACCGGTTAAGTTCACCCCTCCACTTT. Residues: CAWSDRLSSPLHF.

The chain uses TRBV5-1 and TRBJ2-3, with 10 nucleotides matching TRBD2. Germline CDR1 and CDR2: SGHRS and YFSETQ. This CDR3 is 19 amino acids long. The V gene end was trimmed by 4 bases and the J gene end by 3 bases; junction bases not matched to a gene: 17. CDR3 DNA sequence: TGCGCCAGCAGCCCTCGGGCTAGCGGGGGAAGGTGGGGGACAGATACGCAGTATTTT. This gives the protein CASSPRASGGRWGTDTQYF.

The gene calls are TRBV5-4 and TRBJ1-1; a weak D match, TRBD1 (5 bases). The CDR3 has 12 residues. The germline V gene has CDR1 SGHNT and CDR2 YYREEE (reference sequence). Between the trimmed V and J ends, which lost 3 bases and 7 bases, there was a span of 10 bases. CDR3 nucleotides: TGTGCCAGCAGCTGGGGGGGTGGTGAAGCTTTCTTT. Residues: CASSWGGGEAFF. Full variable domain (remainder filled in from reference TRBV5-4 and TRBJ1-1): ETGVTQSPTHLIKTRGQQVTLRCSSQSGHNTVSWYQQALGQGPQFIFQYYREEENGRGNFPPRFSGLQFPNYSSELNVNALELDDSALYLCASSWGGGEAFFGQGTRLTVV.

By sample fraction, this clonotype is large. The chain combines TRBV30 with TRBJ2-6; no clear D. Germline lookup yields CDR1 GTSNPN and CDR2 SVGIG (reference sequence). V lost 6 bases to trimming and J lost 2 bases, with 11 bases between them. This CDR3 has 14 amino acids. CDR3 coding DNA: TGTGCCTGTCATCTACCTCCTGGGGCCAACGTCCTGACTTTC. Translation gives CACHLPPGANVLTF.

This clonotype was detected a few times. The rearrangement uses TRBV6-1 and TRBJ2-7, with unresolved D. The germline V gene has CDR1 MNHNS and CDR2 SASEGT. Trimming cost V 1 base and J 2 bases, with 6 bases left between them. The CDR3 covers 13 residues. In nucleotides, the CDR3 is TGTGCCAGCAGTGAAGTGGCGGCCTACGAGCAGTACTTC. It yields the protein CASSEVAAYEQYF.